This is a list of T cell receptor beta chains from one sample in a study of read filtering for tumor transcriptome and immune sequencing. TCRdb re-derived calls from the reads in MiXCR, one entry per CDR3 protein. Seen here are tens of thousands of distinct CDR3 sequences, around 20% observed once, and the top ten hold roughly 16%. The sequencing input was a population of CD138-negative cells sorted from bone marrow. The origin of the receptors is a donor aged 40 or older with multiple myeloma. Both conserved end residues are part of each CDR3. Fields, in order: J gene, clone size, D gene, V gene, CDR3 protein, CDR3 DNA. D genes are given only for firm matches. The size of a clone is reported for some rows only, either as once, few or many, or as a class for expanded clones.

j_gene: TRBJ1-1; abundance: many; d_gene: -; v_gene: TRBV5-4; CDR3aa: CASSSSGDTEAFF; CDR3nt: TGTGCCAGCAGCTCGTCCGGGGACACTGAAGCTTTCTTT
j_gene: TRBJ2-1; abundance: medium-sized; d_gene: TRBD1; v_gene: TRBV19; CDR3aa: CASSIALITGQGLIKYNEQFF; CDR3nt: TGTGCCAGTAGTATAGCCCTTATCACGGGACAGGGGCTAATAAAGTACAATGAGCAGTTCTTC
j_gene: TRBJ2-1; abundance: many; d_gene: TRBD2; v_gene: TRBV20-1; CDR3aa: CSASGTSGSQQFF; CDR3nt: TGCAGTGCTAGTGGGACTAGCGGGAGTCAGCAGTTCTTC
j_gene: TRBJ2-2; abundance: many; d_gene: -; v_gene: TRBV28; CDR3aa: CASTGFNTGELFF; CDR3nt: TGTGCCTCAACTGGATTTAACACCGGGGAGCTGTTTTTT
j_gene: TRBJ2-1; abundance: many; d_gene: TRBD2; v_gene: TRBV11-2; CDR3aa: CASSPIREAHYNEQFF; CDR3nt: TGTGCCAGCAGCCCAATTCGGGAGGCCCACTACAATGAGCAGTTCTTC
j_gene: TRBJ2-1; abundance: -; d_gene: TRBD2; v_gene: TRBV30; CDR3aa: CAWSLSGSLLGDEQFF; CDR3nt: TGTGCCTGGAGTCTAAGCGGGAGTTTACTTGGGGATGAGCAGTTCTTC
j_gene: TRBJ2-1; abundance: many; d_gene: -; v_gene: TRBV29-1; CDR3aa: CSVEDPNRVSYNEQFF; CDR3nt: TGCAGCGTTGAAGATCCTAACAGGGTCTCCTACAATGAGCAGTTCTTC
j_gene: TRBJ1-1; abundance: many; d_gene: -; v_gene: TRBV5-1; CDR3aa: CASSLYTGIGTEAFF; CDR3nt: TGCGCCAGCAGCTTGTACACGGGGATCGGCACTGAAGCTTTCTTT
j_gene: TRBJ2-6; abundance: many; d_gene: TRBD1; v_gene: TRBV5-1; CDR3aa: CASSWTGAGANVLTF; CDR3nt: TGCGCCAGCAGTTGGACAGGGGCAGGGGCCAACGTCCTGACTTTC
j_gene: TRBJ1-1; abundance: many; d_gene: -; v_gene: TRBV4-2; CDR3aa: CASSQGGQNTEAFF; CDR3nt: TGCGCCAGCAGCCAAGGTGGACAGAACACTGAAGCTTTCTTT
j_gene: TRBJ2-2; abundance: many; d_gene: -; v_gene: TRBV11-3; CDR3aa: CASSLDRMDTGELFF; CDR3nt: TGTGCCAGCAGCTTAGATCGGATGGACACCGGGGAGCTGTTTTTT
j_gene: TRBJ2-7; abundance: many; d_gene: -; v_gene: TRBV10-3; CDR3aa: CAIAKDSLFEQYF; CDR3nt: TGTGCCATCGCCAAGGACAGCCTCTTCGAGCAGTACTTC
j_gene: TRBJ2-1; abundance: medium-sized; d_gene: -; v_gene: TRBV20-1; CDR3aa: CSARALADSYNEQFF; CDR3nt: TGCAGTGCTAGGGCTCTTGCGGACTCCTACAATGAGCAGTTCTTC
j_gene: TRBJ2-5; abundance: many; d_gene: TRBD2; v_gene: TRBV6-4; CDR3aa: CASSDKLAGDQETQYF; CDR3nt: TGTGCCAGCAGTGACAAACTAGCGGGCGACCAAGAGACCCAGTACTTC
j_gene: TRBJ2-7; abundance: -; d_gene: -; v_gene: TRBV28; CDR3aa: CASNFRGRLYEQYF; CDR3nt: TGTGCCAGCAATTTCCGGGGAAGGCTATACGAGCAGTACTTC
j_gene: TRBJ2-1; abundance: -; d_gene: TRBD2; v_gene: TRBV28; CDR3aa: CASSPGTSGRGTLNEQFF; CDR3nt: TGTGCCAGCAGTCCCGGGACTAGCGGGAGGGGGACTTTAAATGAGCAGTTCTTC
j_gene: TRBJ2-7; abundance: once; d_gene: -; v_gene: TRBV2; CDR3aa: CASSALGGTDGNF; CDR3nt: TGTGCCAGCAGTGCGTTAGGTGGGACCGACGGTAACTTC
j_gene: TRBJ2-3; abundance: -; d_gene: TRBD2; v_gene: TRBV7-9; CDR3aa: CASSLPPQGTSVPSADTQYF; CDR3nt: TGTGCCAGCAGCTTACCCCCCCAAGGCACTAGCGTCCCTAGCGCAGATACGCAGTATTTT
j_gene: TRBJ2-1; abundance: many; d_gene: TRBD1; v_gene: TRBV5-1; CDR3aa: CASSGGQKYNEQFF; CDR3nt: TGCGCCAGCAGCGGGGGACAGAAATACAATGAGCAGTTCTTC
j_gene: TRBJ2-2; abundance: many; d_gene: -; v_gene: TRBV5-1; CDR3aa: CASSFSLAQEGELFF; CDR3nt: TGCGCCAGCAGCTTCTCCCTAGCGCAAGAAGGGGAGCTGTTTTTT
j_gene: TRBJ2-1; abundance: many; d_gene: TRBD2; v_gene: TRBV4-1; CDR3aa: CASSQKTSGRNEQFF; CDR3nt: TGCGCCAGCAGCCAAAAGACTAGCGGGAGAAATGAGCAGTTCTTC
j_gene: TRBJ2-3; abundance: many; d_gene: -; v_gene: TRBV2; CDR3aa: CASSGYTDTQYF; CDR3nt: TGTGCCAGCAGTGGTTACACAGATACGCAGTATTTT
j_gene: TRBJ2-3; abundance: few; d_gene: -; v_gene: TRBV12-3/TRBV12-4; CDR3aa: CASGAGTADTQYF; CDR3nt: TGTGCCAGCGGCGCCGGGACCGCAGATACGCAGTATTTT
j_gene: TRBJ2-5; abundance: many; d_gene: -; v_gene: TRBV6-2/TRBV6-3; CDR3aa: CASSYGGVETQYF; CDR3nt: TGTGCCAGCAGTTACGGGGGAGTGGAGACCCAGTACTTC
j_gene: TRBJ1-1; abundance: medium-sized; d_gene: -; v_gene: TRBV29-1; CDR3aa: CSGQQKMNTEAFF; CDR3nt: TGCAGCGGCCAACAGAAGATGAACACTGAAGCTTTCTTT
j_gene: TRBJ2-3; abundance: many; d_gene: TRBD2; v_gene: TRBV27; CDR3aa: CASSLGTSGSDTQYF; CDR3nt: TGTGCCAGCAGTTTAGGGACTAGCGGGAGTGATACGCAGTATTTT
j_gene: TRBJ2-7; abundance: many; d_gene: -; v_gene: TRBV21-1; CDR3aa: CASSKGRERVPSYEQYF; CDR3nt: TGTGCCAGCAGCAAAGGACGGGAGCGGGTGCCCTCCTACGAGCAGTACTTC
j_gene: TRBJ2-2; abundance: medium-sized; d_gene: TRBD2; v_gene: TRBV24-1; CDR3aa: CATSKTSGKVGTGELFF; CDR3nt: TGTGCCACCAGTAAGACTAGCGGGAAGGTTGGCACCGGGGAGCTGTTTTTT
j_gene: TRBJ2-1; abundance: -; d_gene: -; v_gene: TRBV20-1; CDR3aa: CSAREWGGESNEQFF; CDR3nt: TGCAGTGCTAGAGAGTGGGGCGGGGAAAGCAATGAGCAGTTCTTC
j_gene: TRBJ1-2; abundance: many; d_gene: -; v_gene: TRBV29-1; CDR3aa: CSVTEKDGYTF; CDR3nt: TGCAGCGTTACGGAGAAAGATGGCTACACCTTC
j_gene: TRBJ2-2; abundance: many; d_gene: -; v_gene: TRBV28; CDR3aa: CARRVRWGTGELFF; CDR3nt: TGTGCCAGGAGGGTTAGGTGGGGCACCGGGGAGCTGTTTTTT
j_gene: TRBJ2-3; abundance: many; d_gene: TRBD2; v_gene: TRBV3-1; CDR3aa: CASSHLALTSGTTDTQYF; CDR3nt: TGTGCCAGCAGCCACCTTGCCCTGACTAGCGGGACCACAGATACGCAGTATTTT
j_gene: TRBJ1-5; abundance: many; d_gene: -; v_gene: TRBV6-1; CDR3aa: CASTESGSSNQPQHF; CDR3nt: TGTGCCAGCACCGAATCCGGGTCTAGCAATCAGCCCCAGCATTTT
j_gene: TRBJ2-1; abundance: -; d_gene: TRBD2; v_gene: TRBV6-1; CDR3aa: CASSGWTSGSTDEQFF; CDR3nt: TGTGCCAGCAGCGGGTGGACTAGCGGGAGTACTGATGAACAGTTCTTC
j_gene: TRBJ2-2; abundance: -; d_gene: TRBD1; v_gene: TRBV4-1; CDR3aa: CASSQETGQGAGGELFF; CDR3nt: TGCGCCAGCAGCCAAGAGACGGGACAGGGGGCGGGCGGGGAGCTGTTTTTT
j_gene: TRBJ2-1; abundance: -; d_gene: -; v_gene: TRBV20-1; CDR3aa: CSAAPPPYNEQFF; CDR3nt: TGCAGTGCAGCGCCACCCCCATACAATGAGCAGTTCTTC
j_gene: TRBJ2-5; abundance: many; d_gene: -; v_gene: TRBV18; CDR3aa: CASSPPWTGHQETQYF; CDR3nt: TGTGCCAGCTCACCACCATGGACGGGACACCAAGAGACCCAGTACTTC
j_gene: TRBJ2-7; abundance: many; d_gene: TRBD2; v_gene: TRBV6-6; CDR3aa: CASSFPLAGRSYEQYF; CDR3nt: TGTGCCAGCAGTTTCCCACTAGCGGGTCGCTCCTACGAGCAGTACTTC
j_gene: TRBJ2-3; abundance: many; d_gene: -; v_gene: TRBV7-7; CDR3aa: CASSLQPIDTQYF; CDR3nt: TGTGCTAGCAGCTTACAGCCGATAGATACGCAGTATTTT
j_gene: TRBJ2-3; abundance: many; d_gene: TRBD2; v_gene: TRBV5-1; CDR3aa: CASREGGSDTQYF; CDR3nt: TGCGCCAGCCGGGAGGGAGGCTCAGATACGCAGTATTTT
j_gene: TRBJ1-1; abundance: many; d_gene: -; v_gene: TRBV15; CDR3aa: CATSRGAGNTEAFF; CDR3nt: TGTGCCACCAGCAGAGGGGCGGGGAACACTGAAGCTTTCTTT
j_gene: TRBJ2-1; abundance: many; d_gene: -; v_gene: TRBV20-1; CDR3aa: CSARDTFREAHESVNEQFF; CDR3nt: TGCAGTGCTAGAGATACGTTTCGGGAAGCCCATGAATCGGTCAATGAGCAGTTCTTC
j_gene: TRBJ1-4; abundance: many; d_gene: -; v_gene: TRBV6-1; CDR3aa: CASSAYRQATNEKLFF; CDR3nt: TGTGCCAGCAGTGCTTACCGACAGGCCACTAATGAAAAACTGTTTTTT
j_gene: TRBJ1-1; abundance: many; d_gene: -; v_gene: TRBV28; CDR3aa: CASRFTGNTEAFF; CDR3nt: TGTGCCAGCAGATTCACAGGGAACACTGAAGCTTTCTTT
j_gene: TRBJ2-1; abundance: -; d_gene: TRBD2; v_gene: TRBV4-1; CDR3aa: CASSQGAASGRNEQFF; CDR3nt: TGCGCCAGCAGCCAAGGAGCGGCTAGCGGGAGAAATGAGCAGTTCTTC
j_gene: TRBJ1-4; abundance: many; d_gene: TRBD1; v_gene: TRBV28; CDR3aa: CASRSLGQGNEKLFF; CDR3nt: TGTGCCAGCAGATCCCTGGGACAGGGAAATGAAAAACTGTTTTTT
j_gene: TRBJ2-5; abundance: many; d_gene: -; v_gene: TRBV7-9; CDR3aa: CASSFGRQPRETQYF; CDR3nt: TGTGCCAGCAGCTTTGGGCGGCAGCCGCGAGAGACCCAGTACTTC
j_gene: TRBJ2-1; abundance: many; d_gene: -; v_gene: TRBV19; CDR3aa: CARSISDYNEQFF; CDR3nt: TGTGCCAGAAGTATATCGGATTACAATGAGCAGTTCTTC
j_gene: TRBJ2-7; abundance: many; d_gene: TRBD1; v_gene: TRBV6-1; CDR3aa: CASSEINRGSEQYF; CDR3nt: TGTGCCAGCAGTGAAATAAACAGGGGATCCGAGCAGTACTTC
j_gene: TRBJ2-6; abundance: many; d_gene: -; v_gene: TRBV18; CDR3aa: CASSPSGANVLTF; CDR3nt: TGTGCCAGCTCACCCTCTGGGGCCAACGTCCTGACTTTC
j_gene: TRBJ2-5; abundance: many; d_gene: TRBD2; v_gene: TRBV4-1; CDR3aa: CASSQDSAGAQQETQYF; CDR3nt: TGCGCCAGCAGCCAAGATTCGGCGGGAGCCCAGCAAGAGACCCAGTACTTC
j_gene: TRBJ2-1; abundance: few; d_gene: -; v_gene: TRBV5-1; CDR3aa: CASSLAGRRAWNEQFF; CDR3nt: TGCGCCAGCAGCTTGGCCGGGCGGAGGGCGTGGAATGAGCAGTTCTTC
j_gene: TRBJ2-3; abundance: many; d_gene: TRBD2; v_gene: TRBV28; CDR3aa: CASSPRVAGDSHRYTQYF; CDR3nt: TGTGCCAGCAGTCCCCGGGTAGCGGGGGATTCTCACAGATATACGCAGTATTTT
j_gene: TRBJ2-1; abundance: many; d_gene: -; v_gene: TRBV10-3; CDR3aa: CAISDFLLSQEQFF; CDR3nt: TGTGCCATCAGTGATTTTCTCCTTTCACAGGAGCAGTTCTTC
j_gene: TRBJ1-6; abundance: many; d_gene: -; v_gene: TRBV6-1; CDR3aa: CASRGTGPYNSPLHF; CDR3nt: TGTGCCAGCAGAGGAACAGGGCCCTATAATTCACCCCTCCACTTT
j_gene: TRBJ2-1; abundance: many; d_gene: TRBD2; v_gene: TRBV11-2; CDR3aa: CASSLESIGLAGHNEQFF; CDR3nt: TGTGCCAGCAGCTTAGAGAGTATAGGACTAGCGGGACACAATGAGCAGTTCTTC
j_gene: TRBJ2-2; abundance: many; d_gene: TRBD2; v_gene: TRBV27; CDR3aa: CASRGLAGGPSLGELFF; CDR3nt: TGTGCCAGCAGGGGACTAGCGGGAGGGCCTAGTCTCGGGGAGCTGTTTTTT
j_gene: TRBJ2-3; abundance: many; d_gene: -; v_gene: TRBV29-1; CDR3aa: CSVGFGVGTDTQYF; CDR3nt: TGCAGCGTGGGGTTCGGTGTGGGTACAGATACGCAGTATTTT